This note documents a single TCR beta chain sequence. The specificity of this receptor is unknown. No much larger clone is present one base from it, and per-base qualities are unavailable. Patients chosen for sequencing had shown expansion of CD8+CD57+ cells by flow cytometry. Every patient had severe acquired aplastic anemia, diagnosed using the International Study of Aplastic Anemia and Agranulocytosis and Camitta criteria. Patients had received no therapy at the time of blood sampling. In this study, sorted CD4+ and CD8+ T cells from the blood of healthy subjects and of severe aplastic anemia patients had their TCR repertoires deep-sequenced. In the USA, patient enrollment took place under clinicaltrials.gov protocols 00001620, 01623167, 00001397, 00071045, 00081523 and 00961064. Ficoll-Paque density gradient centrifugation was used to isolate peripheral blood mononuclear cells. Before DNA extraction, CD4+ and CD8+ T cells were sorted by FACS or by magnetic beads.

Genomic DNA served as template for TCR beta VDJ combination and CDR3 sequence profiling. TCR repertoire sequencing was run on an Illumina HiSeq 2000. As for the authors' bioinformatics: Repertoires were assessed using TRBV/TRBJ rearrangement plots, CDR3 size and DJ length profiles, and Simpson's diversity index. Whichever DNA sequence was most abundant in the deep sequencing data was defined as the immunodominant clone. CDR3 amino acid sequences were checked for sharing across subjects and were also compared against the VDJdb database and published repertoires. The public reads were reanalyzed by TCRdb: fastp trimming at Q25, MiXCR alignment, in-frame beta chains only. Each CDR3 protein appears once, grouped with its most common genes and DNA. The V and J calls come from TCRdb's annotation, not from the publication. For this sample the table gives 150,000 to 200,000 distinct CDR3 sequences, of which around 48% were detected only once. Together, the top ten hold 0.85% to 1.2% of the sample.

V is trimmed back by 10 bases and J by 4 bases, and the junction contains 8 bases that no gene match accounts for. The germline V gene encodes CDR1 ENHRY and CDR2 SYGVKD. The CDR3 holds 13 amino acids from the cysteine to the phenylalanine. Only the CDR3 DNA stays, 39 bases, in frame from base 1. These data come from a study of CD8+CD57+ T cells in acquired aplastic anemia (dated by TCRdb to the late 2010s). About the full investigation: Extracted DNA from sorted CD4+ and CD8+ cells averaged about 3.4 ug, ranging from about 0.17 to 30 ug. A CD8+CD57+ expansion meant a frequency higher than the mean frequency seen in healthy subjects. On the study overall, not on this receptor specifically: No significant difference in CD8+ Simpson's diversity was found between patients and healthy controls (P=0.060). Around 28 CD8+ CDR3 sequences were found to be shared between patients and controls, but these sequences appeared to be highly expressed in patients and within the immunodominant clones of the patients.

The chain is made from TRBV10-3 and TRBJ2-7; 9 nucleotides in the junction match TRBD1. The sequence was obtained from a human donor with aplastic anemia. The sequencing input was sorted CD4+, CD8+, or CD8+CD57+ T cells (not recorded which) from PBMCs. The base sequence is TGTGCCACCACCGGGACAGGGTATTACGAGCAGTACTTC. Translation gives CATTGTGYYEQYF.